Each of the 8 T cell receptor beta chains below was sequenced from the same sample in a study of cytomegalovirus exposure and HLA in healthy donors. The PCR was carried out with 60 Vbeta primers and 13 Jbeta primers. Sequenced by immunoSEQ multiplex PCR; TCRdb stores in-frame clones only, minus some. The sample spans under 150,000 clones; the ten largest clones claim approximately 2.4%. The specimen sequenced was PBMCs. The receptors derive from a man aged 35-49 years in good health and CMV-seronegative.

The chain combines TRBV7-2 with TRBJ2-7, with 7 positions matching TRBD1. CDR3 length: 14 amino acids. Looked up from germline, CDR1 is SGHTA and CDR2 is FQGNSA. The V and J ends lost 5 bases and 2 bases, in that order; junction bases with no gene match: 6. This chain's CDR3 is CASSTGTATYEQYF. CDR3 nucleotide sequence: TGTGCCAGCAGCACCGGGACAGCAACCTACGAGCAGTACTTC. Together with reference TRBV7-2 and TRBJ2-7, the CDR3 gives the full variable domain: GAGVSQSPSNKVTEKGKDVELRCDPISGHTALYWYRQSLGQGLEFLIYFQGNSAPDKSGLPSDRFSAERTGGSVSTLTIQRTQQEDSAVYLCASSTGTATYEQYFGPGTRLTVT.

The CDR3 DNA reads TGTGCCAGCTCACCACCGGCGGTTGGCTCCTACAATGAGCAGTTCTTC. Amino acid sequence: CASSPPAVGSYNEQFF. The chain links TRBV18 to TRBJ2-1; unclear D gene. CDR1 and CDR2 from the germline V gene are KGHSH and LQKENI. The CDR3 sequence is 16 residues long. The V end lost 0 bases, the J end lost 0 bases, and 9 bases lay between the germline ends.

Worth noting for this clone: In the same sample, other DNA sequences code for this CDR3. The chain carries TRBV6-5 and TRBJ1-1; D not resolved. Per the germline V gene, CDR1 is MNHEY and CDR2 is SVGAGI. V lost 4 bases, J lost 2 bases, and 5 bases lay in between. The CDR3 runs 12 residues. The CDR3: CASSSVNTEAFF. CDR3 DNA sequence: TGTGCCAGCAGTTCTGTTAACACTGAAGCTTTCTTT.

This chain uses TRBV7-2 with TRBJ2-7; tentatively, D is TRBD1 (6 bases). The CDR3 contains 15 residues. With 1 base removed from V and 2 bases from J, the gap between germline ends came to 12 bases. Germline V lookup: CDR1 SGHTA, CDR2 FQGNSA. The CDR3 protein is CASSLDRTVAYEQYF. The CDR3 DNA follows: TGTGCCAGCAGCTTAGACAGGACAGTAGCCTACGAGCAGTACTTC.

The chain joins TRBV7-2 to TRBJ2-4, with D maybe TRBD1 (5 bases). This CDR3 is built from 12 residues. Trimming pared 4 bases from V and 16 bases from J, leaving 17 bases between. Looked up from germline, CDR1 is SGHTA and CDR2 is FQGNSA. The CDR3 spells CASSSPGRAGYF. CDR3 nucleotide sequence: TGTGCCAGCAGCTCCCCCGGCAGGGCCGGATACTTC. The entire variable domain, with the rest obtained from reference TRBV7-2 and TRBJ2-4, is as follows: GAGVSQSPSNKVTEKGKDVELRCDPISGHTALYWYRQSLGQGLEFLIYFQGNSAPDKSGLPSDRFSAERTGGSVSTLTIQRTQQEDSAVYLCASSSPGRAGYFGAGTRLSVL.

The chain couples TRBV7-2 to TRBJ2-2; no clear D. CDR3 length equals 14 residues. Looked up from germline, CDR1 is SGHTA and CDR2 is FQGNSA. Trimming pared 5 bases from V and 0 bases from J, leaving 7 bases between. Here the CDR3 reads CASSTQTNTGELFF. The CDR3 coding sequence is TGTGCCAGCAGCACACAGACGAACACCGGGGAGCTGTTTTTT.

The rearrangement joins TRBV18 to TRBJ1-2; 7 bases line up with TRBD1. Germline V CDR1 and CDR2: KGHSH, LQKENI. After removal of 6 bases from V and 4 bases from J, the junction contained 5 bases not matched to a gene. The CDR3 is 13 amino acids. The chain's CDR3 is CASSLGGLYGYTF. The CDR3 bases are TGTGCCAGCTCTTTAGGGGGCCTCTATGGCTACACCTTC.

The genes are TRBV7-2 and TRBJ2-7, with TRBD1 matching 7 bases. The CDR3 consists of 14 residues. Unmatched junction bases numbered 5, after V lost 3 bases and J lost 3 bases. CDR1 and CDR2 (germline): SGHTA, FQGNSA. The CDR3 is CASSFSQGLYEQYF. CDR3 in DNA: TGTGCCAGCAGCTTTTCACAGGGGCTCTACGAGCAGTACTTC. Combining the CDR3 with reference TRBV7-2 and TRBJ2-7 gives the whole variable domain GAGVSQSPSNKVTEKGKDVELRCDPISGHTALYWYRQSLGQGLEFLIYFQGNSAPDKSGLPSDRFSAERTGGSVSTLTIQRTQQEDSAVYLCASSFSQGLYEQYFGPGTRLTVT.